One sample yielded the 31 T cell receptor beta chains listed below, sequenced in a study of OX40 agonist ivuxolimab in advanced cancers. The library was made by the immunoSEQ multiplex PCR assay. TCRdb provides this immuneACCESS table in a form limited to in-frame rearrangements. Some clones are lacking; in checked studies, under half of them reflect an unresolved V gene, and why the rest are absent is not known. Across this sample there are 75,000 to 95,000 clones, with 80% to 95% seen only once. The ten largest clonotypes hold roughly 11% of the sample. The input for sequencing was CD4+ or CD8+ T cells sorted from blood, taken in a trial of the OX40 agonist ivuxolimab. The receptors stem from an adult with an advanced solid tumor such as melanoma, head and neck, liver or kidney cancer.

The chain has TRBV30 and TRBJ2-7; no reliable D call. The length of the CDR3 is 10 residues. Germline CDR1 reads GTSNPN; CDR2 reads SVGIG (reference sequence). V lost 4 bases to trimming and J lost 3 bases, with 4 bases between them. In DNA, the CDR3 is TGTGCCTGGATGGGCTACGAGCAGTACTTC. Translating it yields CAWMGYEQYF.

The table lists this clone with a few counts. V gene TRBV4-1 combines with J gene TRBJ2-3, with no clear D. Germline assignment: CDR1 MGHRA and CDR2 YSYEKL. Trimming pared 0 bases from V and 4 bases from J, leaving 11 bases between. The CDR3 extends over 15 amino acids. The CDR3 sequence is CASSQEGQAADTQYF. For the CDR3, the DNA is TGCGCCAGCAGCCAAGAAGGTCAGGCCGCAGATACGCAGTATTTT.

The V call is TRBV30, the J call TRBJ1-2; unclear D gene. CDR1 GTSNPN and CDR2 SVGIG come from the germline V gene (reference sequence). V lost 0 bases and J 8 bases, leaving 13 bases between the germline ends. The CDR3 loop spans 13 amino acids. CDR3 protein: CAWSVQGPRGYTF. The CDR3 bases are TGTGCCTGGAGTGTTCAAGGGCCCAGGGGCTACACCTTC.

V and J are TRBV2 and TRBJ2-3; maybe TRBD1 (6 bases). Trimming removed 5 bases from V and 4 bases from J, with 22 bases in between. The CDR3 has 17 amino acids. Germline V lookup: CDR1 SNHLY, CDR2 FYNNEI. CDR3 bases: TGTGCCAGCAGTATATCATCGACAGGTCCCCCAGCAGATACGCAGTATTTT. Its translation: CASSISSTGPPADTQYF.

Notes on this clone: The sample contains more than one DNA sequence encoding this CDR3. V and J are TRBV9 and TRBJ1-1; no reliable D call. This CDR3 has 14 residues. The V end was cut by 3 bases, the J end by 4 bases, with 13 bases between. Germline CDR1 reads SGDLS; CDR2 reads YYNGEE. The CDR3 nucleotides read TGTGCCAGCAGCGCGCCCCCGGGAGGCACTGAAGCTTTCTTT. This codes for CASSAPPGGTEAFF.

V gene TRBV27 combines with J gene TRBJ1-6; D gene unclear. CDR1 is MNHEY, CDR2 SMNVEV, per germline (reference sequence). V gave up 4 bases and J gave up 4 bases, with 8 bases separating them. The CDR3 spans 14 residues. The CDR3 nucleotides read TGTGCCAGCAGTTGGCAGCAATATAATTCACCCCTCCACTTT. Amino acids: CASSWQQYNSPLHF.

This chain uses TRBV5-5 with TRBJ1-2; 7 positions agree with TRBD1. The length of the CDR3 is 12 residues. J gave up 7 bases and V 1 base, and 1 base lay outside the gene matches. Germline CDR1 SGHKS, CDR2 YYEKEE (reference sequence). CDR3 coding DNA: TGTGCCAGCAGCTTGACAGGGGTTGGCTACACCTTC. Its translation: CASSLTGVGYTF.

CDR3 sequence reads: CASSLGGGLGGYTF. For the CDR3, the DNA is TGTGCCAGCAGCCTTGGGGGAGGTCTAGGTGGCTACACCTTC. The chain has TRBV5-8 and TRBJ1-2, with D maybe TRBD1 (5 bases). Germline CDR1 reads SGHTS; CDR2 reads YDEGEE. Trimming left V 4 bases short and J 7 bases short, with 17 bases between. This CDR3 has 14 residues.

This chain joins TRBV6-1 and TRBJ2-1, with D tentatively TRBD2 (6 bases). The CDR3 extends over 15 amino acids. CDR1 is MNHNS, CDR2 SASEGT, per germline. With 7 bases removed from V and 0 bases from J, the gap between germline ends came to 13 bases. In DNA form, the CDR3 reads TGTGCCAGCACCACCGGGACTTTCTCCTACAATGAGCAGTTCTTC. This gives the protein CASTTGTFSYNEQFF.

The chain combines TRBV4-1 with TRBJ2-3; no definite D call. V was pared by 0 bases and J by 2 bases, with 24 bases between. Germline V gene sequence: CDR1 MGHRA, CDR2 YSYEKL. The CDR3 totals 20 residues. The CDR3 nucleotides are TGCGCCAGCAGCCAAGATGAAGATGAATGGGCCGTAAAGCCCACAGATACGCAGTATTTT. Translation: CASSQDEDEWAVKPTDTQYF.

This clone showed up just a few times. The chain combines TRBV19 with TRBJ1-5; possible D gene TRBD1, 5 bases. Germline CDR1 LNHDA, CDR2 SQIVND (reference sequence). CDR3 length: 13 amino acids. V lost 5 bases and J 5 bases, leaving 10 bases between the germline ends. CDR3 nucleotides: TGTGCCAGTAGTGTTGGGACGTATCAGCCCCAGCATTTT. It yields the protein CASSVGTYQPQHF.

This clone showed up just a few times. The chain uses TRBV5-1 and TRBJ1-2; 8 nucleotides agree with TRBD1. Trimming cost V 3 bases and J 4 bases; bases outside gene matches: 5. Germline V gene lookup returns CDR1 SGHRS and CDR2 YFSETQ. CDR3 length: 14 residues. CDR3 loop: CASSSETGGYGYTF. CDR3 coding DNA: TGCGCCAGCAGCTCCGAAACAGGGGGCTATGGCTACACCTTC.

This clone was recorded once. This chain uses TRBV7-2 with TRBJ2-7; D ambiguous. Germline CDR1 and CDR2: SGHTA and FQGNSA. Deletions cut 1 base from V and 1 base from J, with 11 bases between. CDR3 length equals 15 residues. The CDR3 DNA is TGTGCCAGCAGCTTAGTAGATCAAGGATCCTACGAGCAGTACTTC. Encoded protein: CASSLVDQGSYEQYF.

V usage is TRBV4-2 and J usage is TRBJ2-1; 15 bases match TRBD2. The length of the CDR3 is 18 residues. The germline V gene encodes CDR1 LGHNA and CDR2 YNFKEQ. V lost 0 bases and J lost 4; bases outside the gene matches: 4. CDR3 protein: CASSQEGTSGGLYNEQFF. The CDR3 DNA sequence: TGTGCCAGCAGCCAAGAGGGGACTAGCGGGGGGCTGTACAATGAGCAGTTCTTC.

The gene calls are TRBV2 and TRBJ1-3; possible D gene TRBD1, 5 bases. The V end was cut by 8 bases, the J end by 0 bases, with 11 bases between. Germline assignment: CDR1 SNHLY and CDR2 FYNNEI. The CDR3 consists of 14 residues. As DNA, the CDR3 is TGTGCCAGCGGCGGGGCCCTCTCTGGAAACACCATATATTTT. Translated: CASGGALSGNTIYF.

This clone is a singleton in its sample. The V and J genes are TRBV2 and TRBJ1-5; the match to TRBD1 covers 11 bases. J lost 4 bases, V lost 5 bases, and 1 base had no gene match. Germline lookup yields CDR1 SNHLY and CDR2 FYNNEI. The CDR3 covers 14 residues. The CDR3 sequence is CASSRDRGNQPQHF. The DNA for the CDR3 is TGTGCCAGCAGTCGGGACAGGGGGAATCAGCCCCAGCATTTT.

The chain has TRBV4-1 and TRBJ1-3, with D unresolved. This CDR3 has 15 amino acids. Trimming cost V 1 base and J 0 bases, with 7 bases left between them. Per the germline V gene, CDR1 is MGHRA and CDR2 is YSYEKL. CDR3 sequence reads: CASSQVLSSGNTIYF. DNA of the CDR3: TGCGCCAGCAGCCAAGTACTCAGCTCTGGAAACACCATATATTTT.

The CDR3 DNA sequence: TGTGCCAGCAGCTTCTACAACTCCTACGAGCAGTACTTC. This sequence encodes CASSFYNSYEQYF. The chain carries TRBV7-2 and TRBJ2-7; D is uncertain. Germline V gene lookup returns CDR1 SGHTA and CDR2 FQGNSA. CDR3 length: 13 amino acids. V was trimmed by 3 bases and J by 0 bases, leaving 6 bases between them.

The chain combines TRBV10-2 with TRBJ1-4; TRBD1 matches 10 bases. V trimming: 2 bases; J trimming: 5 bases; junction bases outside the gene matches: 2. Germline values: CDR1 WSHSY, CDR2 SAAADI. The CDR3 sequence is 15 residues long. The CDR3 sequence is CASSERGQGNEKLFF. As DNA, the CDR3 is TGCGCCAGCAGTGAGAGGGGACAGGGGAATGAAAAACTGTTTTTT.

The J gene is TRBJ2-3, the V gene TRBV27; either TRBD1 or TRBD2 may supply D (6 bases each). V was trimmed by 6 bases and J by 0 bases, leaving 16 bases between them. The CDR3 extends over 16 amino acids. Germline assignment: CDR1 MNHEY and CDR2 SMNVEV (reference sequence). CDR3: CASSLGGPPSTDTQYF. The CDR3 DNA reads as TGTGCCAGCAGCCTCGGGGGCCCCCCTAGCACAGATACGCAGTATTTT.

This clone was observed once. CDR3 bases: TGTGCCATCAGTGAGTCGTGGCAGGTTCAAGAATTAGCACCCCTCCACTTT. Its translation: CAISESWQVQELAPLHF. V is TRBV10-3 and J is TRBJ1-6; D gene ambiguous. The ends were cut back, 0 bases at V and 11 bases at J, with 20 bases in the middle. The germline V gene has CDR1 ENHRY and CDR2 SYGVKD. This CDR3 spans 17 amino acids.

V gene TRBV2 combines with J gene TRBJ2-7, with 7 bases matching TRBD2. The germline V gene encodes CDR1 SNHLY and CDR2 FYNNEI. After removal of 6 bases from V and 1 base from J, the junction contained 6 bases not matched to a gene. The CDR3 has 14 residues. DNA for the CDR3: TGTGCCAGCAGCGCCTTGGGAGGGTCCTACGAGCAGTACTTC. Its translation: CASSALGGSYEQYF.

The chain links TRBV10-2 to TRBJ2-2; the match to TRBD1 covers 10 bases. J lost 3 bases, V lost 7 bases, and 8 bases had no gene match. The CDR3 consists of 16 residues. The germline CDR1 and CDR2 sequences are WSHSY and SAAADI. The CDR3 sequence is CASTPPGTGDTGELFF. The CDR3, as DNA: TGCGCCAGCACCCCCCCCGGGACAGGGGACACCGGGGAGCTGTTTTTT.

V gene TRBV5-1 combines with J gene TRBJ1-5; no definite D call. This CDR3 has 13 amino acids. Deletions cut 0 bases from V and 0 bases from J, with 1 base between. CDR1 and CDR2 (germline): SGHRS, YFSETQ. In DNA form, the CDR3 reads TGCGCCAGCAGCTTGGATAGCAATCAGCCCCAGCATTTT. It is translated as CASSLDSNQPQHF. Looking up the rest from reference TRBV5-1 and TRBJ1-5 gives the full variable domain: KAGVTQTPRYLIKTRGQQVTLSCSPISGHRSVSWYQQTPGQGLQFLFEYFSETQRNKGNFPGRFSGRQFSNSRSEMNVSTLELGDSALYLCASSLDSNQPQHFGDGTRLSIL.

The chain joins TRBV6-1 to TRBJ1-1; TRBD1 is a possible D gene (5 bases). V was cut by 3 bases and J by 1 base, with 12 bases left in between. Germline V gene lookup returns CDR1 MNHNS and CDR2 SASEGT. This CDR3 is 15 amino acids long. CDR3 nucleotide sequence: TGTGCCAGCAGTGAGTCGGCAGGGAGGAACACTGAAGCTTTCTTT. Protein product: CASSESAGRNTEAFF.

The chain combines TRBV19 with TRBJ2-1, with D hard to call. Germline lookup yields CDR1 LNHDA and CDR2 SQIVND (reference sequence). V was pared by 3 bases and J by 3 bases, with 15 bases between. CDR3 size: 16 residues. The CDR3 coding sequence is TGTGCCAGTAGTATCCATGATAACGCCATCTACAATGAGCAGTTCTTC. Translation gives CASSIHDNAIYNEQFF.

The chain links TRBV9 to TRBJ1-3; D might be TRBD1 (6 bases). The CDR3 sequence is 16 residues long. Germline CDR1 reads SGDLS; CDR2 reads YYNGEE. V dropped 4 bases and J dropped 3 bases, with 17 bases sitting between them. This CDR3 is CASSPAGEGVGNTIYF. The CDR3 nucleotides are TGTGCCAGCAGCCCAGCGGGCGAGGGGGTTGGAAACACCATATATTTT.

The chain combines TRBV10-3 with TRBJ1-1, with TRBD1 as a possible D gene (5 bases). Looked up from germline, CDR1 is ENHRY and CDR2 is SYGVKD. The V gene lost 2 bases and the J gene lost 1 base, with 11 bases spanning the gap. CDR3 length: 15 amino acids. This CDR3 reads CAISEPDGANTEAFF. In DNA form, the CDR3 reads TGTGCCATCAGTGAGCCGGACGGGGCGAACACTGAAGCTTTCTTT.

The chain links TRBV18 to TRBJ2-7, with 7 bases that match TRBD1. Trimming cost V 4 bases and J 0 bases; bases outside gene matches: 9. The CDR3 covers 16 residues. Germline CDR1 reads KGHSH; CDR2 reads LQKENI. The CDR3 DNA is TGTGCCAGCTCACTACGGGCCGGGACAGCCTCCTACGAGCAGTACTTC. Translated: CASSLRAGTASYEQYF.

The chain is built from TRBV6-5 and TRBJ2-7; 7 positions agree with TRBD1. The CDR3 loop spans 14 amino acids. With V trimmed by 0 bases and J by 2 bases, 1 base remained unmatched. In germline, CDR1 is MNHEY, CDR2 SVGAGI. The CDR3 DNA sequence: TGTGCCAGCAGTTACTCGACAGGGCCCTACGAGCAGTACTTC. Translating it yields CASSYSTGPYEQYF.

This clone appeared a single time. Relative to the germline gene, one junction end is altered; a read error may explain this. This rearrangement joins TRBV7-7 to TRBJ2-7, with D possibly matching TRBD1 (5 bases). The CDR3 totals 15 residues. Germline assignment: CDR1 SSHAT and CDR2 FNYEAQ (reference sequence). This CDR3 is CASSLETGPPYEQYF. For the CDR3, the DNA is TGTGCTAGCAGCTTAGAAACAGGACCCCCCTACGAGCAGTACTTC.